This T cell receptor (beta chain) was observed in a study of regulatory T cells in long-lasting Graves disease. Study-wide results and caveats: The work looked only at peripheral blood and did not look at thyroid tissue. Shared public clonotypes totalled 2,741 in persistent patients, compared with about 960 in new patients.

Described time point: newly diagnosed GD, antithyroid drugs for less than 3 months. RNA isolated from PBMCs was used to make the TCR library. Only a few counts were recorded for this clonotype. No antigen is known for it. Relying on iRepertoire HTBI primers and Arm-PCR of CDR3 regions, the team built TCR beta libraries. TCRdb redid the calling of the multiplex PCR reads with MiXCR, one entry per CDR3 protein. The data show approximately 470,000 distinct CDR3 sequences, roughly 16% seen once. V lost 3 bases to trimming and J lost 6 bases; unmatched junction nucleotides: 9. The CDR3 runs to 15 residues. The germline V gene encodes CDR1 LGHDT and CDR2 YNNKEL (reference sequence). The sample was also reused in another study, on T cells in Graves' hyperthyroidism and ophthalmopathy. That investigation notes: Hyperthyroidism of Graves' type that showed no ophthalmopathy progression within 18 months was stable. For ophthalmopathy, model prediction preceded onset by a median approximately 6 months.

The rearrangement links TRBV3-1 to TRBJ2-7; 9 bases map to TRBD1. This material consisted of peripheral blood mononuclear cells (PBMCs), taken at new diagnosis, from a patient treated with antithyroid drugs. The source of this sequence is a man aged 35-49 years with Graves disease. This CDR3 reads CASSQNRGRVVEQYF. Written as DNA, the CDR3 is TGTGCCAGCAGCCAGAACAGGGGGCGTGTGGTCGAGCAGTACTTC.